Following are 25 T cell receptor beta chains from one sample sequenced in a study of T cell responses to AZD1222 COVID-19 vaccine (dated by TCRdb to about 2021). The sample's time point label, in plain terms: baseline before first vaccination. Library generation was performed with the immunoSEQ multiplex PCR assay. The table comes from immuneACCESS by way of TCRdb, which keeps in-frame sequences with V and J called. Part of the clones is missing from these tables; in studies checked, under half for an unresolved V gene and the rest for unknown reasons. This sample lists more than 110,000 clones; over 75% were detected once. The ten largest clones add up to about 3.4% of the sample. The sequences come from peripheral blood, collected on day 0 of AZD1222 vaccination. These receptor sequences come from an adult in good health.

The V and J genes are TRBV6-5 and TRBJ2-7; no firm D call. The germline CDR1 and CDR2 sequences are MNHEY and SVGAGI. The CDR3 sequence is 12 residues long. Trimming removed 2 bases from V and 3 bases from J, with 5 bases in between. Written as DNA, the CDR3 is TGTGCCAGCAGTTACAACCGCTACGAGCAGTACTTC. Encoded protein: CASSYNRYEQYF.

CDR3: CASSPVGGTYEQYF. Written as DNA, the CDR3 is TGTGCCAGCTCACCAGTGGGAGGGACCTACGAGCAGTACTTC. This chain links TRBV18 with TRBJ2-7; 7 bases fit TRBD2. The CDR3 length is 14 residues. CDR1 KGHSH and CDR2 LQKENI come from the germline V gene. V shed 2 bases, J shed 2 bases, and the junction held 3 bases outside the gene matches. Using reference TRBV18 and TRBJ2-7 for the parts outside the CDR3, the full variable domain is NAGVMQNPRHLVRRRGQEARLRCSPMKGHSHVYWYRQLPEEGLKFMVYLQKENIIDESGMPKERFSAEFPKEGPSILRIQQVVRGDSAAYFCASSPVGGTYEQYFGPGTRLTVT.

The chain couples TRBV6-5 to TRBJ1-1; possible D gene TRBD1, 5 bases. This CDR3 has 14 residues. V lost 2 bases, J lost 4 bases, and 11 bases lay in between. Germline-derived CDR1 and CDR2 are MNHEY and SVGAGI. The CDR3 sequence: CASSYMTGGTEAFF. Written as DNA, the CDR3 is TGTGCCAGCAGTTACATGACGGGGGGCACTGAAGCTTTCTTT.

The rearrangement uses TRBV5-1 and TRBJ2-1, with TRBD1 identical over 9 bases. This CDR3 has 16 amino acids. The V gene's germline CDR1 is SGHRS and CDR2 YFSETQ. Losses at the gene ends were 0 bases for V and 10 bases for J; bases not matched to a gene: 11. The chain's CDR3 is CASSLVQGQGYGEQFF. In DNA form, the CDR3 reads TGCGCCAGCAGCTTGGTCCAGGGACAGGGATACGGCGAGCAGTTCTTC.

This rearrangement joins TRBV7-8 to TRBJ2-5; the D is unclear. The CDR3 sequence is 11 residues long. The germline V gene encodes CDR1 SGHVS and CDR2 FQNEAQ. V dropped 7 bases and J dropped 2 bases, with 5 bases sitting between them. CDR3 bases: TGTGCCAGCACCCAGCAAGAGACCCAGTACTTC. Protein: CASTQQETQYF. The complete variable domain, with remaining parts taken from reference TRBV7-8 and TRBJ2-5, reads GAGVSQSPRYKVAKRGQDVALRCDPISGHVSLFWYQQALGQGPEFLTYFQNEAQLDKSGLPSDRFFAERPEGSVSTLKIQRTQQEDSAVYLCASTQQETQYFGPGTRLLVL.

Worth noting for this clone: The junction does not match germline at one end; this may be a read error. The chain employs TRBV7-7 and TRBJ2-3; D may match TRBD1 or TRBD2 (5 bases each). The CDR3 sequence is 14 residues long. Per the germline V gene, CDR1 is SSHAT and CDR2 is FNYEAQ (reference sequence). CDR3: CASSLEGRTDTQYF. In DNA form, the CDR3 reads TGTGCTAGCAGCTTAGAGGGACGGACAGATACGCAGTATTTT.

The rearrangement uses TRBV5-6 and TRBJ1-5; D is unclear. Trimming shortened V by 3 bases and J by 7 bases, and 8 bases separated the two germline ends. The CDR3 extends over 12 amino acids. Germline CDR1 is SGHDT and CDR2 is YYEEEE. CDR3 coding DNA: TGTGCCAGCAGCTCGGCGGGGCAGCCCCAGCATTTT. It specifies CASSSAGQPQHF.

The chain recombines TRBV27 with TRBJ2-2; D ambiguous. Germline V gives CDR1 MNHEY, CDR2 SMNVEV (reference sequence). V shed 6 bases and J shed 2 bases, with 7 bases lying between them. The CDR3 covers 13 residues. The chain's CDR3 is CASSLLNTGELFF. The CDR3 DNA follows: TGTGCCAGCAGCCTACTTAACACCGGGGAGCTGTTTTTT.

The chain combines TRBV19 with TRBJ1-3; D is undetermined. Trimming left V 6 bases short and J 7 bases short, with 13 bases between. In germline, CDR1 is LNHDA, CDR2 SQIVND (reference sequence). This CDR3 has 13 amino acids. The CDR3 is CASSTHMGNTIYF. The CDR3 bases are TGTGCCAGTAGCACCCACATGGGGAACACCATATATTTT.

The rearrangement links TRBV12-5 to TRBJ1-6, with no clear D. The CDR3 spans 15 residues. Germline values: CDR1 LGHNT, CDR2 FRNRAP. V dropped 3 bases and J dropped 7 bases, with 13 bases sitting between them. CDR3 bases: TGTGCTAGTGGTTTCGGGCAGGCGGCGAATTCACCCCTCCACTTT. It specifies CASGFGQAANSPLHF.

This clone was counted only a few times. The chain combines TRBV5-4 with TRBJ1-1; the D is unclear. Germline V gene data show CDR1 as SGHNT and CDR2 as YYREEE (reference sequence). Trimming pared 0 bases from V and 4 bases from J, leaving 16 bases between. The CDR3 has 16 residues. In nucleotides, the CDR3 is TGTGCCAGCAGCTTGGGAAATCCGAGGGCGGGCACTGAAGCTTTCTTT. It specifies CASSLGNPRAGTEAFF.

The chain is built from TRBV19 and TRBJ1-2; D perhaps matches TRBD1 (5 bases). Trimming removed 6 bases at V and 3 bases at J, with 14 bases between. Germline V gene sequence: CDR1 LNHDA, CDR2 SQIVND (reference sequence). The CDR3 sequence is 14 residues long. This CDR3 is CASSPVDRDYGYTF. The CDR3 nucleotides are TGTGCCAGTAGCCCTGTCGACAGAGACTATGGCTACACCTTC.

The chain uses TRBV5-6 and TRBJ1-6, with TRBD1 as a possible D gene (5 bases). Trimming stripped 3 bases from V and 11 bases from J, with 15 bases between. The CDR3 loop spans 14 amino acids. Per germline, CDR1 SGHDT and CDR2 YYEEEE. DNA of the CDR3: TGTGCCAGCAGCTCCAGGCCTACAGGACCACCCCTCCACTTT. It yields the protein CASSSRPTGPPLHF.

The rearrangement joins TRBV6-5 to TRBJ2-7; D is undetermined. The CDR3 is made up of 14 amino acids. V dropped 6 bases and J dropped 4 bases, with 16 bases sitting between them. Looked up from germline, CDR1 is MNHEY and CDR2 is SVGAGI. The CDR3 sequence: CASSTPRTGYEQYF. CDR3 DNA: TGTGCCAGCAGCACACCACGAACTGGGTACGAGCAGTACTTC.

The rearrangement uses TRBV2 and TRBJ2-1, with D uncertain. Deletions cut 5 bases from V and 4 bases from J, with 3 bases between. From germline, CDR1 is SNHLY and CDR2 FYNNEI. The CDR3 consists of 11 residues. The CDR3 sequence: CASSPYNEQFF. For the CDR3, the DNA is TGTGCCAGCAGTCCTTACAATGAGCAGTTCTTC.

The chain links TRBV19 to TRBJ1-1; D ambiguous. CDR3 length: 11 residues. In germline, CDR1 is LNHDA, CDR2 SQIVND (reference sequence). V was clipped by 1 base and J by 14 bases, with 11 bases between them. CDR3 DNA sequence: TGTGCCAGTAGTATAGCACCTATCGTCTTCTTT. It translates to CASSIAPIVFF.

The rearrangement joins TRBV4-1 to TRBJ2-7; D is perhaps TRBD1 (5 bases). Trimming took off 3 bases at V and 4 bases at J, with 16 bases between the two ends. The CDR3 covers 15 residues. The germline CDR1 and CDR2 sequences are MGHRA and YSYEKL. The CDR3 reads CASSQPWTKRYEQYF. The CDR3 nucleotides are TGCGCCAGCAGCCAGCCATGGACAAAGCGATACGAGCAGTACTTC.

This clone has just one count. This chain connects TRBV11-2 to TRBJ1-2; D remains unclear. V was clipped by 5 bases and J by 4 bases, with 20 bases between them. Germline loops: CDR1 SGHAT, CDR2 FQNNGV. The CDR3 loop spans 16 amino acids. The CDR3 sequence is CASSRQLSPRAYGYTF. CDR3 nucleotides: TGTGCCAGCAGCCGCCAACTCTCTCCCCGGGCCTATGGCTACACCTTC. The full variable domain, in which reference TRBV11-2 and TRBJ1-2 provide the parts outside the CDR3, is EAGVAQSPRYKIIEKRQSVAFWCNPISGHATLYWYQQILGQGPKLLIQFQNNGVVDDSQLPKDRFSAERLKGVDSTLKIQPAKLEDSAVYLCASSRQLSPRAYGYTFGSGTRLTVV.

This rearrangement joins TRBV5-1 to TRBJ2-5; 11 nucleotides align to TRBD2. In germline, CDR1 is SGHRS, CDR2 YFSETQ. The trim removed 4 bases at V and 5 bases at J, leaving 10 bases unmatched. The CDR3 consists of 16 residues. The CDR3 is CASSKLAGVSQETQYF. As DNA, the CDR3 is TGCGCCAGCAGCAAACTAGCGGGAGTATCGCAGGAGACCCAGTACTTC.

The chain couples TRBV6-5 to TRBJ1-2; 7 bases line up with TRBD1. CDR1 is MNHEY and CDR2 is SVGAGI in the germline V gene. The CDR3 length is 14 residues. J gave up 6 bases and V 4 bases, and 8 bases lay outside the gene matches. CDR3 residues: CASSFQGEEDGYTF. DNA of the CDR3: TGTGCCAGCAGTTTCCAGGGGGAAGAGGATGGCTACACCTTC.

The rearrangement joins TRBV18 to TRBJ2-7, with 8 bases identical to TRBD2. V trimming: 5 bases; J trimming: 4 bases; junction bases outside the gene matches: 10. This CDR3 has 15 residues. CDR1 is KGHSH and CDR2 is LQKENI in the germline V gene. CDR3 sequence: CASSTADVAGYEQYF. DNA of the CDR3: TGTGCCAGCTCAACCGCGGACGTAGCGGGGTACGAGCAGTACTTC.

This rearrangement joins TRBV7-2 to TRBJ1-2, with D hard to call. Germline CDR1 reads SGHTA; CDR2 reads FQGNSA. Between the trimmed V and J ends, which lost 11 bases and 8 bases, there was a span of 27 bases. The CDR3 has 15 amino acids. The CDR3: CAGTRQVTSVEGYTF. As DNA, the CDR3 is TGTGCCGGAACCCGACAAGTAACATCTGTGGAGGGCTACACCTTC. The complete variable domain, with remaining parts taken from reference TRBV7-2 and TRBJ1-2, reads GAGVSQSPSNKVTEKGKDVELRCDPISGHTALYWYRQSLGQGLEFLIYFQGNSAPDKSGLPSDRFSAERTGGSVSTLTIQRTQQEDSAVYLCAGTRQVTSVEGYTFGSGTRLTVV.

The chain joins TRBV7-8 to TRBJ2-7; 9 nucleotides line up with TRBD1. Germline assignment: CDR1 SGHVS and CDR2 FQNEAQ. CDR3 size: 19 residues. The J segment lost 2 bases and the V segment lost 5 bases, leaving 19 bases of the junction unmatched. CDR3 protein: CASSPVPGQGESEAYEQYF. DNA for the CDR3: TGTGCCAGCAGCCCAGTTCCGGGACAGGGAGAATCAGAGGCCTACGAGCAGTACTTC.

The chain uses TRBV6-5 and TRBJ2-4; a weak D match, TRBD1 (6 bases). Germline V lookup: CDR1 MNHEY, CDR2 SVGAGI. CDR3 length: 15 residues. Trimming removed 5 bases from V and 3 bases from J, with 14 bases in between. The CDR3 DNA reads TGTGCCAGCAGTCCACAGGGTGCTGGCAAAAACATTCAGTACTTC. As protein: CASSPQGAGKNIQYF.

V is TRBV16 and J is TRBJ2-7; 10 bases map to TRBD2. V trimming: 4 bases; J trimming: 5 bases; junction bases outside the gene matches: 11. CDR1 KGHSY and CDR2 FQNENV come from the germline V gene. The CDR3 sequence is 16 residues long. CDR3 bases: TGTGCCAGCAGCCCCGAGGAGCGGGAGGGTTCCGACGAGCAGTACTTC. Protein product: CASSPEEREGSDEQYF.